This entry describes one T cell receptor (beta chain). The source of the sample is a study of blood T cell repertoires in COVID-19. CDR1 is MNHEY and CDR2 is SVGAGI in the germline V gene. Unmatched junction bases numbered 9, after V lost 7 bases and J lost 8 bases. CDR3 size: 13 residues. Clones were sequenced by immunoSEQ multiplex PCR, and TCRdb holds only the in-frame ones, with some missing. The sample gives about 170,000 clones, roughly nine tenths of which show up once; 3% to 4% is in the top ten. The clonotype was recovered from a man aged 65 to 79 with acute or convalescent COVID-19. Sequencing was carried out using peripheral blood. V gene TRBV6-5 combines with J gene TRBJ1-2; 8 nucleotides match TRBD1. This CDR3 reads CASTLGQGVGYTF. As DNA, the CDR3 is TGTGCCAGCACCTTAGGACAGGGTGTAGGCTACACCTTC.